What follows describes a single TCR beta chain. The antigen is unknown. Noted treatment: approximately nine-day PBMC culture with coronavirus spike peptide pools or control peptides (ViraFEST assay). TCR sequencing followed the expansion of antigen-specific T cells with peptide pools in ViraFEST. Every positive PCR date fell between March and December 2020, earlier than the US Alpha, Beta and Delta variants. The record originates from a study of vaccination and CD4 T cells after COVID-19. Study-level background: Two mRNA vaccine doses were given, either BNT162b2 or mRNA-1273. The authors used overlapping spike peptides from SARS-CoV-2, HCoV-NL63, HCoV-OC43 and HCoV-229E to stimulate cells.

Once obtained from cultured CD4+ T cells, the DNA was sequenced using the Oncomine TCR Beta short-read assay. TCRdb called the PCR reads again in MiXCR, with one record for every CDR3 protein. The sample consists of about 14,000 distinct CDR3 sequences, roughly 36% of them appearing once. This CDR3 is 17 amino acids long. V lost 5 bases and J lost 7; bases outside the gene matches: 10. The rearrangement links TRBV12-3 or TRBV12-4 to TRBJ1-6, with 11 bases aligning to TRBD1. This TCR was recovered from a human donor with COVID-19. Sequences were obtained from cultured CD4+ T cells from blood. The CDR3, as DNA: TGTGCCAGCAGTGCTCAAGCCCGGGACAGGGGGAATTCACCCCTCCACTTT. Its translation is CASSAQARDRGNSPLHF.